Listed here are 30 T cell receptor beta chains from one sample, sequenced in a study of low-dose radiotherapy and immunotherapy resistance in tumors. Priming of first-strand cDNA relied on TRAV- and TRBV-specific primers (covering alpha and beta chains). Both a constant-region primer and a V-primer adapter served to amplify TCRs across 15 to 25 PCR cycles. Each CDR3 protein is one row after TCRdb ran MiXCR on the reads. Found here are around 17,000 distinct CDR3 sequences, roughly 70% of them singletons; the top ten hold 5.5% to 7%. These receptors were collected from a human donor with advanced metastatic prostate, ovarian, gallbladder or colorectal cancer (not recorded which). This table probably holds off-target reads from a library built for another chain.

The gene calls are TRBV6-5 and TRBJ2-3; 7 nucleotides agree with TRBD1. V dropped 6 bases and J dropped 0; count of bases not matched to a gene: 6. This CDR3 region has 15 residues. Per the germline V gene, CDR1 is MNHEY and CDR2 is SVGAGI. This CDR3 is CASSHRGQSTDTQYF. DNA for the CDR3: TGTGCCAGCAGCCACCGGGGACAGAGCACAGATACGCAGTATTTT.

The CDR3 nucleotides read TGTGCCAGCAGTTTTACCGGGGTAGCCAAAAACATTCAGTACTTC. It is translated as CASSFTGVAKNIQYF. V and J are TRBV28 and TRBJ2-4; tentatively, D is TRBD2 (5 bases). The V gene lost 3 bases and the J gene lost 0 bases, with 9 bases spanning the gap. The CDR3 consists of 15 residues. Germline V gives CDR1 MDHEN, CDR2 SYDVKM.

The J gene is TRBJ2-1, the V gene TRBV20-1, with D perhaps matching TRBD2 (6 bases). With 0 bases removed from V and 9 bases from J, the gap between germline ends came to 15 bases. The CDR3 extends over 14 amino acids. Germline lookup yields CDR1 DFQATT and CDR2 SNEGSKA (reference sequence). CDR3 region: CSARDRRVQVEQFF. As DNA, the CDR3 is TGCAGTGCTAGAGATCGGAGGGTGCAAGTTGAGCAGTTCTTC.

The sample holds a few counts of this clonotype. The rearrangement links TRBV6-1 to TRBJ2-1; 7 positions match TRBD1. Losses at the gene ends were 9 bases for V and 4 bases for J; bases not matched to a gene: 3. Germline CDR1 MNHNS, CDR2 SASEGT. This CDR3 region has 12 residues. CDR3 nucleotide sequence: TGTGCCAGTGACAGGGTTTACAATGAGCAGTTCTTC. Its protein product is CASDRVYNEQFF.

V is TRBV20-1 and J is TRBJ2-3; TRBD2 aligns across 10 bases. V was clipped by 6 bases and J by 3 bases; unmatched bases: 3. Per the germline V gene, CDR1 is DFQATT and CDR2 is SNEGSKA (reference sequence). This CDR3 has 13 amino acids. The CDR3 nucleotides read TGCAGTGCAAGCGGGGGGGAGACAGATACGCAGTATTTT. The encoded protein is CSASGGETDTQYF.

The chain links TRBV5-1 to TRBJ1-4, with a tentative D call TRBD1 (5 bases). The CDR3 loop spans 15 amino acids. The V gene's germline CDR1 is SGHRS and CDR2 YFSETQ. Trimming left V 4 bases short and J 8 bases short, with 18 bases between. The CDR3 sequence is CASSPAPGGTEKLFF. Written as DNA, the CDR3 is TGCGCCAGCAGCCCGGCGCCCGGCGGGACCGAAAAACTGTTTTTT.

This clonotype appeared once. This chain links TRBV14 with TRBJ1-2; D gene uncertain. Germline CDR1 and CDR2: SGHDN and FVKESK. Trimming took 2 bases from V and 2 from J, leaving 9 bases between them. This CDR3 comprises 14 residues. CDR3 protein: CASSQRPLNYGYTF. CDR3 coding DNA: TGTGCCAGCAGCCAACGACCCTTAAACTATGGCTACACCTTC.

The CDR3 bases are TGTGCCAGCAGCGCCGAGGGGTTGGTAGACAATGAGCAGTTCTTC. It is translated as CASSAEGLVDNEQFF. V is TRBV7-9 and J is TRBJ2-1; D may match TRBD1 or TRBD2 (5 bases each). Germline CDR1 reads SEHNR; CDR2 reads FQNEAQ (reference sequence). V was cut by 5 bases and J by 5 bases, with 16 bases left in between. The CDR3 runs 15 residues.

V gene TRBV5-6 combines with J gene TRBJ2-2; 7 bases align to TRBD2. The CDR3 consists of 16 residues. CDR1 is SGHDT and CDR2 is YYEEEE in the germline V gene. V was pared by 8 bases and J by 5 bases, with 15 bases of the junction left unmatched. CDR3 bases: TGTGCCAGTTCAATGGACACCACCGGGGGGACCGGGGAGCTGTTTTTT. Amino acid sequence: CASSMDTTGGTGELFF.

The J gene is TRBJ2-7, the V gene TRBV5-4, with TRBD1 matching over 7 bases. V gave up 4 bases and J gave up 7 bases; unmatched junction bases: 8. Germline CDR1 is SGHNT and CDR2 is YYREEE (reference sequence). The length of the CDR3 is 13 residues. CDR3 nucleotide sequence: TGTGCCAGCAGCGGTTACAGGGGAAATGAGCAGTACTTC. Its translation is CASSGYRGNEQYF.

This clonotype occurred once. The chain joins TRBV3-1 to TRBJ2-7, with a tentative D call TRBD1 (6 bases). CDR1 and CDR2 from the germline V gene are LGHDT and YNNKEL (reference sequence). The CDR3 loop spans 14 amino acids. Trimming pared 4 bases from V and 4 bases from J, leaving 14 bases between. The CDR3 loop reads CASSRGRRMYEQYF. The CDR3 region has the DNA TGTGCCAGCAGCCGGGGGCGGCGGATGTACGAGCAGTACTTC.

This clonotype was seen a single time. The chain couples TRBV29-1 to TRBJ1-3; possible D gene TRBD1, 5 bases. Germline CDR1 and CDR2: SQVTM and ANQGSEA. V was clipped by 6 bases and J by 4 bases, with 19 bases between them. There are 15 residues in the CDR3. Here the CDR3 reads CSVGGSASFGNTIYF. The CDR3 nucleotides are TGCAGCGTCGGGGGTTCTGCCAGTTTCGGAAACACCATATATTTT.

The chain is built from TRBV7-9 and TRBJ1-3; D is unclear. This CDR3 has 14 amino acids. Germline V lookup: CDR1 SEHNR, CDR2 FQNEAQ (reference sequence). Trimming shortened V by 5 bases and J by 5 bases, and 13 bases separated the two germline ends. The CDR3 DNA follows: TGTGCCAGCAGCCAAGAGTGGGGTCGAAACACCATATATTTT. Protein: CASSQEWGRNTIYF.

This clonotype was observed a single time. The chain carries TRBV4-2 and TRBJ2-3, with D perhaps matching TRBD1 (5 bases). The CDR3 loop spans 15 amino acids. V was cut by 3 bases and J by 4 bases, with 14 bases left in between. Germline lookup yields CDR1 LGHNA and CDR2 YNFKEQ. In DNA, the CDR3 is TGTGCCAGCAGCCACGACGCCAGCAGGGCAGATACGCAGTATTTT. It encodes CASSHDASRADTQYF.

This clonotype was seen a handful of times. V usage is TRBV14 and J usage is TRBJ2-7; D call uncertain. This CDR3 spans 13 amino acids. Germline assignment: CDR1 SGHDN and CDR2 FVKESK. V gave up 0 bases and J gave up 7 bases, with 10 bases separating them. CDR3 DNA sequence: TGTGCCAGCAGCCAAGATAGTTTGTCGGAGCAGTACTTC. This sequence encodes CASSQDSLSEQYF. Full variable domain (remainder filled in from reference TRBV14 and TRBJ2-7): EAGVTQFPSHSVIEKGQTVTLRCDPISGHDNLYWYRRVMGKEIKFLLHFVKESKQDESGMPNNRFLAERTGGTYSTLKVQPAELEDSGVYFCASSQDSLSEQYFGPGTRLTVT.

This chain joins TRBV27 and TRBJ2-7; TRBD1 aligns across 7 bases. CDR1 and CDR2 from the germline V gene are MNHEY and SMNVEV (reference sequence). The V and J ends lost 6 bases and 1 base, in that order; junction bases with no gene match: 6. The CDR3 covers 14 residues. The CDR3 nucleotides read TGTGCCAGCAGCAAACAGGGGCGATCCTACGAGCAGTACTTC. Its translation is CASSKQGRSYEQYF.

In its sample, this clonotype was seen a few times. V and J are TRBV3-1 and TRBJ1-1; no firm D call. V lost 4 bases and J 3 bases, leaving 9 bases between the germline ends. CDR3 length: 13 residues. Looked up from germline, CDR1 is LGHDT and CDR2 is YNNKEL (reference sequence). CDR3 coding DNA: TGTGCCAGCAGCCCAGTAAATCACACTGAAGCTTTCTTT. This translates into CASSPVNHTEAFF.

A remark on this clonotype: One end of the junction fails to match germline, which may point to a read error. The CDR3 here is CASSLATGLGTGELFF. In nucleotides, the CDR3 is TGTGCTAGCAGCTTAGCGACGGGTCTAGGAACCGGGGAGCTGTTTTTT. This chain connects TRBV7-7 to TRBJ2-2; maybe TRBD2 (5 bases). The CDR3 has 16 residues. Per the germline V gene, CDR1 is SSHAT and CDR2 is FNYEAQ (reference sequence).

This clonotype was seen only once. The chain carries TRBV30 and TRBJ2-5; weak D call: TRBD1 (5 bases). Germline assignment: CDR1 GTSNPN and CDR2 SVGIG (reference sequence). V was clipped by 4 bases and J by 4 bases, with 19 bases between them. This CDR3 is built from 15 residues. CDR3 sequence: CAWKQAPGLAETQYF. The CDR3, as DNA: TGTGCCTGGAAACAGGCGCCAGGGTTAGCAGAGACCCAGTACTTC.

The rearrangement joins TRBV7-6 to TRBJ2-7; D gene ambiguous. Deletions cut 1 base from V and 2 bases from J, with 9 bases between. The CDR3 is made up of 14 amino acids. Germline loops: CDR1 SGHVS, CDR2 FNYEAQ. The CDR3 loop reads CASSLGQRAYEQYF. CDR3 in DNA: TGTGCCAGCAGCTTAGGGCAGCGCGCCTACGAGCAGTACTTC.

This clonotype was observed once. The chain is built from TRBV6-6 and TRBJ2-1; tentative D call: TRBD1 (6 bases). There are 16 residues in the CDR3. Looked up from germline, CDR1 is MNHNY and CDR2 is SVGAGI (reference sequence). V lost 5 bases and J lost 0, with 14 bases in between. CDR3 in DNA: TGTGCCAGCAGTGCTACCGGGACAAGCTCCTACAATGAGCAGTTCTTC. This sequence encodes CASSATGTSSYNEQFF.

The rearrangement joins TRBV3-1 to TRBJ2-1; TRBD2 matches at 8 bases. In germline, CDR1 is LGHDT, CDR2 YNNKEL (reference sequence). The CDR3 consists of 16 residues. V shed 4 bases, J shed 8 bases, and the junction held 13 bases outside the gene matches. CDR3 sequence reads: CASSPPPRTSRDEQFF. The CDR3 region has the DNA TGTGCCAGCAGCCCCCCCCCCCGGACTAGCCGGGATGAGCAGTTCTTC.

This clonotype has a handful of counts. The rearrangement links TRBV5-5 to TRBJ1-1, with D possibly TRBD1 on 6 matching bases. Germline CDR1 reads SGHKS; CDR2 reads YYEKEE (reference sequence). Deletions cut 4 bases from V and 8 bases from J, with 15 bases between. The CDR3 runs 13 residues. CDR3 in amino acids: CASSVTDGTEAFF. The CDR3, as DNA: TGTGCCAGCAGCGTGACAGATGGGACAGAAGCTTTCTTT.

The CDR3: CASRRQGIPYEQYF. The CDR3 coding sequence is TGCGCCAGTCGGAGACAGGGGATACCCTACGAGCAGTACTTC. The chain carries TRBV10-1 and TRBJ2-7; 8 bases are shared with TRBD1. This CDR3 contains 14 residues. V shed 9 bases, J shed 2 bases, and the junction held 9 bases outside the gene matches. Germline V gives CDR1 WNHNN, CDR2 SYGVQD (reference sequence).

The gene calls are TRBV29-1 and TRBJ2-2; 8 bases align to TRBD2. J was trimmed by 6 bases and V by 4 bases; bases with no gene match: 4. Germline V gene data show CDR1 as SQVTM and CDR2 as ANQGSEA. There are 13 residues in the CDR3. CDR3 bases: TGCAGCGTTGCCAGGACTAGCCCCGGGGAGCTGTTTTTT. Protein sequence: CSVARTSPGELFF.

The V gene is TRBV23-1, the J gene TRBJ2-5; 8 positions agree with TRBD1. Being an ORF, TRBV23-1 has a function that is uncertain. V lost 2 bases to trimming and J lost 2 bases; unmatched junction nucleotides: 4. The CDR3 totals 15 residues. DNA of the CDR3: TGCGCCAGCAGTCAAAGGACAGGGTCACAAGAGACCCAGTACTTC. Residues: CASSQRTGSQETQYF.

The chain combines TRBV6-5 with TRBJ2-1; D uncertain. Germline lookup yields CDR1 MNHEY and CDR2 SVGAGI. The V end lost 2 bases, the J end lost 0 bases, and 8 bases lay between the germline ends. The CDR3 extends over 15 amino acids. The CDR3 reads CASSYKLGSYNEQFF. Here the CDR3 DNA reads TGTGCCAGCAGTTACAAGCTAGGCTCCTACAATGAGCAGTTCTTC.

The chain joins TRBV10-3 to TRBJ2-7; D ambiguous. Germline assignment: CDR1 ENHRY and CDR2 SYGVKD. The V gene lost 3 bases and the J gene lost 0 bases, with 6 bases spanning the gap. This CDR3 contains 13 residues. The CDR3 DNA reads TGTGCCATCAGTGATTACGGCTCCTACGAGCAGTACTTC. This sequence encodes CAISDYGSYEQYF.

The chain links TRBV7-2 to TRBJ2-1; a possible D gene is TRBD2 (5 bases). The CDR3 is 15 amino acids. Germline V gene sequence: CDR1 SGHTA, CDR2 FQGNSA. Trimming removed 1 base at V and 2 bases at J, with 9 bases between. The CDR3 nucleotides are TGTGCCAGCAGCTTAGACTGGACTCCCTACAATGAGCAGTTCTTC. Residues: CASSLDWTPYNEQFF.

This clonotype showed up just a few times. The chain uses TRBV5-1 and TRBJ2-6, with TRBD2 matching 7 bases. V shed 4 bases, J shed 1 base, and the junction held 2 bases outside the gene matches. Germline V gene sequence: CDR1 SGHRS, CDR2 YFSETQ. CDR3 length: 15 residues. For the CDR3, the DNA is TGCGCCAGCAGCGGCGGGAGATCTGGGGCCAACGTCCTGACTTTC. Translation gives CASSGGRSGANVLTF.